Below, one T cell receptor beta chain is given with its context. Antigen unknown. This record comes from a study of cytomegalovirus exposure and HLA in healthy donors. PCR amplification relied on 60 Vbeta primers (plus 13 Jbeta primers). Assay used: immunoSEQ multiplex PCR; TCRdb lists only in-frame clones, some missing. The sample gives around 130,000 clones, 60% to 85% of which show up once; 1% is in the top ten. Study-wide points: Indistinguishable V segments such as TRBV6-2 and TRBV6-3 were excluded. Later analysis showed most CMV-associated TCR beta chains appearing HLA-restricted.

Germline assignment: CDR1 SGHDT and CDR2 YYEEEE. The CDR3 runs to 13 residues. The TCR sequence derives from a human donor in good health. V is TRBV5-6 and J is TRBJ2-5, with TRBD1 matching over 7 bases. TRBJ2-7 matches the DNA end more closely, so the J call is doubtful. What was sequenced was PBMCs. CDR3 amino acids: CASSRTGPYEQYF. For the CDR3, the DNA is TGTGCCAGCAGCCGGACAGGCCCCTACGAGCAGTACTTC.